The present T cell receptor beta chain was sequenced within a study of T-cell memory formation after mild COVID-19. Concerning this clonotype: What it recognizes is unknown.

Study outcomes and limitations: A subset of responding clones appeared in pre-infection memory, suggesting cross-reactive memory joined. Largely, contracting CD4+ clones fell within CM and EM, and contracting CD8+ clones within EMRA.

TCR alpha and TCR beta cDNA libraries with sample barcodes and UMIs came from 5'RACE using constant-segment primers. Using its own MiXCR run on the 5' RACE reads, TCRdb lists one record per CDR3 protein. This table holds a few hundred thousand distinct CDR3 sequences, approximately 15% found once. Germline V gene sequence: CDR1 LGHDT, CDR2 YNNKEL (reference sequence). Trimming removed 0 bases at V and 4 bases at J, with 6 bases between. The CDR3 loop spans 13 amino acids. The sequence came from a man aged 18-30 years who had mild COVID-19 (a few samples of this study predate the infection). Cell type and time point are not known. The sequenced material came from PBMCs or a T cell subset sorted from them (not recorded which). The chain joins TRBV3-1 to TRBJ1-1; D call uncertain. As DNA, the CDR3 is TGTGCCAGCAGCCAAGATCGCATCACTGAAGCTTTCTTT. Encoded protein: CASSQDRITEAFF.